This TCR beta chain stems from a study of T cells in women clearing cervical HPV infection. Notes on this clone: The sequence runs out 3 residues before the end of the CDR3; the remainder is reconstructed from the germline J gene.

Sequencing was performed with immunoSEQ multiplex PCR; in TCRdb, only in-frame clones are kept and a portion is missing. Seen in this sample are more than 30,000 clones; the ten most common clones hold approximately 20%. V trimming: 9 bases; J trimming: 2 bases; junction bases outside the gene matches: 14. Germline CDR1 is LNHDA and CDR2 is SQIVND (reference sequence). The CDR3 extends over 18 amino acids. This receptor was taken from a woman between 18 and 70 years old with a cervical HPV16 infection that either progressed to CIN3+ or cleared (not recorded which). J is TRBJ2-3 and V is TRBV19, with 13 positions matching TRBD2. Sequences were obtained from blood buffy coat. CDR3 DNA, as far as it was read: TGTGCCAGCACCCGGACTAGCGGGAGTAGGGTTCACACAGATACG. The encoded protein is CASTRTSGSRVHTDT. The full CDR3 protein reads CASTRTSGSRVHTDTQYF.